The 25 T cell receptor beta chains reported below all come from one sample, sequenced in a study of pediatric ulcerative colitis. Method: immunoSEQ multiplex PCR; TCRdb's copy keeps in-frame clones and lacks some. The sample yields approximately 60,000 clones, 80% to 90% seen once. Sequences were obtained from blood. The receptors derive from a boy between 10 and 17 years old with severe ulcerative colitis.

The chain uses TRBV5-6 and TRBJ2-7; the match to TRBD1 covers 7 bases. V lost 3 bases, J lost 1 base, and 4 bases stayed unmatched. The CDR3 spans 14 residues. Germline V gene lookup returns CDR1 SGHDT and CDR2 YYEEEE. CDR3 region: CASSSGTVSYEQYF. The CDR3, as DNA: TGTGCCAGCAGCTCCGGGACAGTATCCTACGAGCAGTACTTC.

The chain has TRBV4-1 and TRBJ2-3; 10 positions match TRBD2. The CDR3 is 17 amino acids. Germline V gene lookup returns CDR1 MGHRA and CDR2 YSYEKL. The V gene end was trimmed by 1 base and the J gene end by 2 bases; junction bases not matched to a gene: 6. CDR3 loop: CASSQGRLAGVTDTQYF. CDR3 nucleotides: TGCGCCAGCAGCCAAGGGCGGCTAGCGGGAGTCACAGATACGCAGTATTTT.

The chain combines TRBV5-1 with TRBJ1-2; D ambiguous. The CDR3 is 13 residues long. CDR1 is SGHRS and CDR2 is YFSETQ in the germline V gene. Trimming stripped 0 bases from V and 0 bases from J, with 3 bases between. The CDR3 DNA sequence: TGCGCCAGCAGCTTGGAATCTAACTATGGCTACACCTTC. This translates into CASSLESNYGYTF.

The J gene is TRBJ1-2, the V gene TRBV29-1; maybe TRBD1 (6 bases). Germline V gene data show CDR1 as SQVTM and CDR2 as ANQGSEA. This CDR3 has 12 residues. The V and J ends lost 4 bases and 8 bases respectively, with 14 bases between them. In DNA form, the CDR3 reads TGCAGCGTTGTTGGGGGCGCGCGGGGCTACACCTTC. It codes for CSVVGGARGYTF. Full variable domain (missing parts from reference TRBV29-1 and TRBJ1-2): SAVISQKPSRDICQRGTSLTIQCQVDSQVTMMFWYRQQPGQSLTLIATANQGSEATYESGFVIDKFPISRPNLTFSTLTVSNMSPEDSSIYLCSVVGGARGYTFGSGTRLTVV.

In DNA form, the CDR3 reads TGCGCCAGCAGCGACATTACCAAAGGGGCTCAGGGCTACACCTTC. Translated: CASSDITKGAQGYTF. V and J are TRBV4-1 and TRBJ1-2; D is possibly TRBD1 (5 bases). The CDR3 runs to 15 residues. Germline CDR1 and CDR2: MGHRA and YSYEKL. Between the trimmed V and J ends, which lost 5 bases and 8 bases, there was a span of 21 bases.

The chain combines TRBV5-1 with TRBJ1-1; possibly TRBD1 for D (6 bases). The CDR3 covers 15 residues. Trimming left V 1 base short and J 2 bases short, with 12 bases between. Germline V lookup: CDR1 SGHRS, CDR2 YFSETQ. The CDR3 loop reads CASSLKDSGNTEAFF. DNA of the CDR3: TGCGCCAGCAGCTTGAAGGACAGTGGAAACACTGAAGCTTTCTTT. The variable domain in full, completed from reference TRBV5-1 and TRBJ1-1, reads KAGVTQTPRYLIKTRGQQVTLSCSPISGHRSVSWYQQTPGQGLQFLFEYFSETQRNKGNFPGRFSGRQFSNSRSEMNVSTLELGDSALYLCASSLKDSGNTEAFFGQGTRLTVV.

This chain uses TRBV27 with TRBJ2-1, with a weak D call TRBD2 (6 bases). The V end was cut by 4 bases, the J end by 13 bases, with 17 bases between. The V gene's germline CDR1 is MNHEY and CDR2 SMNVEV (reference sequence). This CDR3 region has 13 residues. The CDR3 DNA reads TGTGCCAGCAGTTCATTCACCGGGACTCTTCAGTTCTTC. Residues: CASSSFTGTLQFF.

This clone has only one observation. The CDR3 DNA is TGTGCCAGCAGTTACTCGGGGGACGGCTCCTACGAGCAGTACTTC. This codes for CASSYSGDGSYEQYF. The V and J genes are TRBV6-6 and TRBJ2-7, with D tentatively TRBD1 or TRBD2 (5 bases each). CDR3 size: 15 residues. Trimming took off 0 bases at V and 0 bases at J, with 9 bases between the two ends. In germline, CDR1 is MNHNY, CDR2 SVGAGI (reference sequence).

The chain couples TRBV7-2 to TRBJ1-2; possibly TRBD1 for D (5 bases). V lost 4 bases, J lost 5 bases, and 14 bases lay in between. The CDR3 runs to 14 residues. Germline values: CDR1 SGHTA, CDR2 FQGNSA. This CDR3 is CASSSAGGGYGYTF. CDR3 bases: TGTGCCAGCAGCTCGGCCGGGGGTGGGTATGGCTACACCTTC.

This chain joins TRBV19 and TRBJ1-2; D unclear. This CDR3 is 16 amino acids long. V lost 4 bases and J lost 2, with 17 bases in between. Germline lookup yields CDR1 LNHDA and CDR2 SQIVND (reference sequence). The CDR3, as DNA: TGTGCCAGTAGTACACCAGACGGTGGCATCAACTATGGCTACACCTTC. As protein: CASSTPDGGINYGYTF.

This clone was recorded only once. V gene TRBV10-3 combines with J gene TRBJ1-4; TRBD1 might be the D (5 bases). The CDR3 extends over 15 amino acids. CDR1 is ENHRY, CDR2 SYGVKD, per germline. V was cut by 0 bases and J by 1 base, with 6 bases left in between. The CDR3 DNA is TGTGCCATCAGTGAGTCTGGGGGAACTAATGAAAAACTGTTTTTT. Its protein is CAISESGGTNEKLFF.

The chain combines TRBV6-6 with TRBJ2-7; D is unresolved. The CDR3 runs 11 residues. The V gene lost 6 bases and the J gene lost 2 bases, with 5 bases spanning the gap. The germline gives CDR1 MNHNY, CDR2 SVGAGI (reference sequence). The CDR3 nucleotides read TGTGCCAGCAGGGGCCCCTACGAGCAGTACTTC. Amino acid sequence: CASRGPYEQYF.

This chain uses TRBV2 with TRBJ1-2; D unclear. This CDR3 has 18 amino acids. Germline V gene sequence: CDR1 SNHLY, CDR2 FYNNEI. V was pared by 1 base and J by 1 base, with 19 bases between. For the CDR3, the DNA is TGTGCCAGCAGTGAAGGGGAGCTGGGGATTGTTGGTAACTATGGCTACACCTTC. This translates into CASSEGELGIVGNYGYTF. Complete variable domain (other parts from reference TRBV2 and TRBJ1-2): EPEVTQTPSHQVTQMGQEVILRCVPISNHLYFYWYRQILGQKVEFLVSFYNNEISEKSEIFDDQFSVERPDGSNFTLKIRSTKLEDSAMYFCASSEGELGIVGNYGYTFGSGTRLTVV.

The chain links TRBV19 to TRBJ1-2; TRBD1 aligns across 9 bases. Germline trimming cut 6 bases from V and 6 bases from J; bases unmatched to any gene: 8. The CDR3 totals 14 residues. From germline, CDR1 is LNHDA and CDR2 SQIVND (reference sequence). CDR3 sequence: CASSPDRGFDGYTF. Written as DNA, the CDR3 is TGTGCCAGTAGCCCGGACAGGGGATTTGATGGCTACACCTTC. Full variable domain (missing parts from reference TRBV19 and TRBJ1-2): DGGITQSPKYLFRKEGQNVTLSCEQNLNHDAMYWYRQDPGQGLRLIYYSQIVNDFQKGDIAEGYSVSREKKESFPLTVTSAQKNPTAFYLCASSPDRGFDGYTFGSGTRLTVV.

The J gene is TRBJ1-1, the V gene TRBV14, with 7 positions matching TRBD1. CDR1 is SGHDN, CDR2 FVKESK, per germline. This CDR3 has 14 residues. Trimming removed 6 bases from V and 1 base from J; junction bases left unmatched: 5. The DNA for the CDR3 is TGTGCCAGCAGGGCGACAGGGACGAACACTGAAGCTTTCTTT. This translates into CASRATGTNTEAFF.

A note on this clone: One end of the junction is discordant with germline, which a read error may explain. The chain recombines TRBV4-1 with TRBJ2-3, with TRBD2 as a possible D gene (5 bases). The CDR3 runs 14 residues. Germline values: CDR1 MGHRA, CDR2 YSYEKL. This CDR3 reads CASTQVGITDTQYF. DNA of the CDR3: TGCGCCAGCACCCAAGTCGGGATCACAGATACGCAGTATTTT.

The chain has TRBV13 and TRBJ2-3; D is uncertain. The V gene's germline CDR1 is PRHDT and CDR2 FYEKMQ (reference sequence). This CDR3 has 17 amino acids. Deletions cut 2 bases from V and 0 bases from J, with 15 bases between. Here the CDR3 DNA reads TGTGCCAGCAGCTTAAAAGGGTCGGCGGAAAGCACAGATACGCAGTATTTT. Translated, it gives CASSLKGSAESTDTQYF.

The chain couples TRBV7-9 to TRBJ2-7, with unresolved D. Germline V gives CDR1 SEHNR, CDR2 FQNEAQ (reference sequence). V gave up 6 bases and J gave up 11 bases, with 17 bases separating them. The CDR3 has 12 amino acids. CDR3 sequence: CASSLDLTFKYF. CDR3 sequence (DNA): TGTGCCAGCAGTTTGGACCTAACATTTAAGTACTTC.

The chain employs TRBV29-1 and TRBJ2-3, with TRBD1 as a possible D gene (5 bases). The CDR3 covers 12 residues. V shed 3 bases and J shed 4 bases, with 8 bases lying between them. Germline CDR1 SQVTM, CDR2 ANQGSEA. The chain's CDR3 is CSVEVGADTQYF. The DNA of the CDR3 is TGCAGCGTTGAGGTAGGGGCAGATACGCAGTATTTT.

This chain uses TRBV2 with TRBJ1-1; 10 bases map to TRBD1. CDR1 and CDR2 (germline): SNHLY, FYNNEI. V trimming: 7 bases; J trimming: 4 bases; junction bases outside the gene matches: 3. The CDR3 covers 13 residues. CDR3 sequence: CASTRTGGTEAFF. CDR3 nucleotides: TGTGCCAGCACCAGGACAGGGGGCACTGAAGCTTTCTTT.

V gene TRBV30 combines with J gene TRBJ2-5; 7 nucleotides align to TRBD2. This CDR3 contains 15 residues. V shed 4 bases, J shed 1 base, and the junction held 9 bases outside the gene matches. Germline loops: CDR1 GTSNPN, CDR2 SVGIG (reference sequence). This CDR3 reads CAWTAGLAVQETQYF. The CDR3, as DNA: TGTGCCTGGACGGCGGGTCTAGCGGTCCAAGAGACCCAGTACTTC.

The V gene is TRBV5-1, the J gene TRBJ1-1, with a possible D match to TRBD1 (5 bases). This CDR3 is 16 amino acids long. V was shortened by 0 bases and J by 3 bases, with 15 bases between the two germline ends. Germline CDR1 reads SGHRS; CDR2 reads YFSETQ. This CDR3 is CASSLGVTLQDTEAFF. The CDR3, as DNA: TGCGCCAGCAGCTTGGGCGTAACGCTACAGGACACTGAAGCTTTCTTT.

The chain links TRBV4-3 to TRBJ2-7; no firm D call. Trimming left V 0 bases short and J 1 base short, with 10 bases between. CDR3 length: 15 amino acids. CDR1 and CDR2 from the germline V gene are LGHNA and YSLEER. As DNA, the CDR3 is TGCGCCAGCAGCCAAGATATGTCCAGATCCTACGAGCAGTACTTC. Its protein is CASSQDMSRSYEQYF.

This clone was detected a few times. V gene TRBV19 combines with J gene TRBJ2-7, with TRBD1 matching over 12 bases. The CDR3 is 14 residues long. Germline trimming cut 8 bases from V and 5 bases from J; bases unmatched to any gene: 7. Looked up from germline, CDR1 is LNHDA and CDR2 is SQIVND (reference sequence). The CDR3 is CASGGQGARNEQYF. CDR3 sequence (DNA): TGTGCCAGTGGGGGACAGGGGGCGCGAAACGAGCAGTACTTC.

This chain uses TRBV28 with TRBJ2-5, with 9 bases matching TRBD1. Germline CDR1 and CDR2: MDHEN and SYDVKM. The CDR3 spans 16 residues. J lost 1 base, V lost 3 bases, and 6 bases had no gene match. This CDR3 is CASSLLGTGFQETQYF. DNA for the CDR3: TGTGCCAGCAGTTTGTTGGGGACAGGGTTCCAAGAGACCCAGTACTTC.